Listed below are T cell receptor beta chains from one sample, sequenced in a study of shared clonotypes between healthy human individuals. Sequenced by immunoSEQ multiplex PCR; TCRdb stores in-frame clones only, minus some. Of roughly 850,000 clones listed, about 96% are singletons. Sequencing used naive CD8+ T cells sorted from blood. Receptor source: a man aged 25 to 40 in good health. The CDR3 runs from the conserved cysteine through the conserved F or W. The order of the fields is D gene, J gene, V gene, clone size, CDR3 protein, CDR3 DNA. D genes are given only for firm matches. Size values are once, few and many counts, or a class for expanded clones, and some rows have none.

- | TRBJ1-1 | TRBV7-2 | - | CASSLRAGLANTEAFF | TGTGCCAGCAGCTTACGGGCAGGGTTGGCGAACACTGAAGCTTTCTTT
- | TRBJ2-5 | TRBV10-1 | - | CASSESAGGETQYF | TGCGCCAGCAGTGAGTCAGCAGGGGGGGAGACCCAGTACTTC
- | TRBJ2-5 | TRBV27 | once | CASSLNGAQETQYF | TGTGCCAGCAGTTTAAATGGTGCCCAAGAGACCCAGTACTTC
- | TRBJ1-5 | TRBV7-9 | - | CASSLDVVTTSSNQPQHF | TGTGCCAGCAGCTTAGATGTTGTAACAACTTCTTCCAATCAGCCCCAGCATTTT
- | TRBJ2-1 | TRBV5-1 | - | CASSPPPGDEQFF | TGCGCCAGCAGCCCCCCGCCCGGTGACGAGCAGTTCTTC
TRBD2 | TRBJ2-7 | TRBV4-3 | - | CASSQNLADYPYEQYF | TGCGCCAGCAGCCAAAATCTAGCGGACTACCCCTACGAGCAGTACTTC
TRBD1 | TRBJ1-5 | TRBV6-6 | - | CASSYSMEQGDQPQHF | TGTGCCAGCAGTTACTCGATGGAACAGGGGGATCAGCCCCAGCATTTT
TRBD2 | TRBJ2-1 | TRBV7-9 | - | CASSSGLAGRLVEQFF | TGTGCCAGCAGCTCTGGACTAGCGGGACGCCTTGTCGAGCAGTTCTTC
TRBD1 | TRBJ2-7 | TRBV18 | - | CASSPQIGQGANEQYF | TGTGCCAGCTCACCACAGATTGGACAGGGGGCAAACGAGCAGTACTTC
- | TRBJ2-1 | TRBV11-2 | - | CASSLALADEQFF | TGTGCCAGCAGCTTAGCGCTAGCCGATGAGCAGTTCTTC
- | TRBJ1-4 | TRBV10-3 | - | CAISEGATNEKLFF | TGTGCCATCAGTGAGGGGGCGACTAATGAAAAACTGTTTTTT
- | TRBJ2-2 | TRBV11-2 | - | CASSLEGYTGELFF | TGTGCCAGCAGCTTAGAAGGTTACACCGGGGAGCTGTTTTTT
TRBD1 | TRBJ2-1 | TRBV2 | - | CASAGTDLDEQFF | TGTGCCAGTGCCGGGACAGACTTGGATGAGCAGTTCTTC
TRBD1 | TRBJ2-1 | TRBV27 | - | CASSSGTEAYNEQFF | TGTGCCAGCAGTTCCGGGACAGAGGCTTACAATGAGCAGTTCTTC
- | TRBJ2-7 | TRBV28 | - | CASSFYYEQYF | TGTGCCAGCAGTTTCTATTACGAGCAGTACTTC
- | TRBJ2-3 | TRBV7-9 | - | CASRGSLRGGTDTQYF | TGTGCCAGCAGGGGGTCCCTGAGGGGCGGCACAGATACGCAGTATTTT
TRBD1 | TRBJ1-5 | TRBV2 | - | CASRAEDRVYSNQPQHF | TGTGCCAGCAGGGCGGAGGACAGGGTTTATAGCAATCAGCCCCAGCATTTT
TRBD2 | TRBJ2-7 | TRBV9 | - | CASSPLAGTRVEQYF | TGTGCCAGCAGCCCCTTAGCGGGCACGAGAGTTGAGCAGTACTTC
TRBD2 | TRBJ2-7 | TRBV2 | - | CASRLSLAGDDEQYF | TGTGCCAGCAGACTTTCGCTAGCGGGAGACGACGAGCAGTACTTC
TRBD1 | TRBJ2-7 | TRBV2 | - | CASSTGTGFFEQYF | TGTGCCAGCAGTACCGGGACAGGTTTTTTCGAGCAGTACTTC
- | TRBJ2-2 | TRBV15 | - | CATSRDRGALTGELFF | TGTGCCACCAGCAGAGATCGGGGGGCGCTGACCGGGGAGCTGTTTTTT
TRBD1 | TRBJ2-1 | TRBV7-9 | - | CASEDREDNEQFF | TGTGCCAGCGAGGACAGGGAGGACAATGAGCAGTTCTTC
TRBD2 | TRBJ2-7 | TRBV5-1 | - | CASSAPDTSGRDEQYF | TGCGCCAGCAGCGCCCCGGATACTAGCGGGAGGGACGAGCAGTACTTC
- | TRBJ1-5 | TRBV18 | - | CASSPWGSQPQHF | TGTGCCAGCTCACCTTGGGGCAGTCAGCCCCAGCATTTT